This T cell receptor beta chain was identified during a study of blood T cell repertoires in COVID-19. V was cut by 6 bases and J by 3 bases, with 14 bases left in between. The germline V gene has CDR1 MNHEY and CDR2 SVGAGI. The CDR3 totals 14 residues. The repertoire was sequenced with immunoSEQ multiplex PCR; TCRdb's copy has only in-frame clones and lacks some. Of under 250,000 clones listed, 80% to 90% were seen once; the top ten hold 3% to 3.5%. The sequence was collected from a woman aged 40 to 49 who had been exposed to COVID-19. Sequencing input: PBMCs or T cells enriched from blood (not recorded which). This chain connects TRBV6-5 to TRBJ2-5; D is undetermined. The CDR3 nucleotides are TGTGCCAGCAGATTAAAACCAAGAGAAGAGACCCAGTACTTC. This translates into CASRLKPREETQYF.